The clone carrying this T cell receptor (beta chain) has a count of ten or more. What it binds is not known. TCRdb ran MiXCR on the reads and lists one entry per CDR3 protein. The table shows fewer than 300,000 distinct CDR3 sequences, with over 20% occurring only once. Trimming stripped 1 base from V and 4 bases from J, with 28 bases between. The CDR3 is 20 residues long. The germline V gene has CDR1 SGHTA and CDR2 FQGNSA. The data belong to a study of T cell repertoires in cytomegalovirus infection. The study, taken as a whole, reports: Across the ex vivo response, the dominant clonotypes were HLA-C-restricted CMV-specific TCR beta clonotypes.

Sequencing was performed on PBMCs. V is TRBV7-2 and J is TRBJ1-2, with TRBD1 as a possible D gene (6 bases). This clonotype originated in a human donor in good health (CMV status not recorded). Some clones in this sample may be carry-over from other donors' samples. The CDR3 reads CASSLGRTAGWGGAVYGYTF. Here the CDR3 DNA reads TGTGCCAGCAGCTTAGGACGTACCGCCGGATGGGGGGGCGCGGTCTATGGCTACACCTTC.